This TCR beta chain was identified during a study of blood T cell repertoires in COVID-19. TCRdb's table, derived via immunoSEQ multiplex PCR, lists solely in-frame clones and lacks some. This sample has about 360,000 clones, with less than 90% found just once. The CDR3 is 14 amino acids. Trimming at V came to 4 bases and at J to 5 bases, leaving 6 bases not matched to a gene. Germline loops: CDR1 SGDLS, CDR2 YYNGEE. Seattle cases were enrolled at active infection and followed longitudinally. The sample taken for sequencing was peripheral blood. The V gene is TRBV9, the J gene TRBJ1-5, with 7 positions matching TRBD1. This receptor was obtained from a woman aged 55 to 70 with COVID-19, enrolled during active disease. CDR3 protein: CASSLGTADQPQHF. CDR3 DNA: TGTGCCAGCAGCCTAGGGACAGCGGATCAGCCCCAGCATTTT.